This record looks at one TCR beta chain sequence and its context. This record comes from a study of blood T cell repertoires in COVID-19. Study-wide background: COVID-19 samples collected from the United States, Italy and Spain covered acute and convalescent phases. T cells, B-cell-depleted T cells, or PBMCs provided the cDNA or gDNA that served as material.

The authors' processing: Amplification of reference gene primers was used by the study to estimate nucleated cell counts. Sequencing was performed with immunoSEQ multiplex PCR; in TCRdb, only in-frame clones are kept and a portion is missing. That table supplies the V and J calls and clone size; D and trimming were determined from the DNA. The table shows about 27,000 clones, with 82% occurring only once. Germline CDR1 is MNHEY and CDR2 is SVGAGI. The CDR3 contains 15 residues. The ends were cut back, 8 bases at V and 0 bases at J, with 17 bases in the middle. The origin of this receptor is a man older than 75 with active or convalescent COVID-19. Sequenced input: peripheral blood. The chain recombines TRBV6-5 with TRBJ2-7, with no clear D. CDR3 sequence: CASRLDPRSSYEQYF. DNA of the CDR3: TGTGCCAGCCGTTTAGACCCCCGGAGCTCCTACGAGCAGTACTTC.